The 30 T cell receptor beta chains below all came from one sample that was sequenced in a study of OX40 agonist ivuxolimab in advanced cancers. Generated by immunoSEQ multiplex PCR, the TCRdb table keeps only in-frame clones and is missing some. The sample holds roughly 86,000 clones, approximately 90% seen once. The sequenced sample was CD4+ or CD8+ T cells sorted from blood, obtained in a trial of the OX40 agonist ivuxolimab. The source of these receptors is an adult with an advanced solid tumor such as melanoma, head and neck, liver or kidney cancer.

The chain couples TRBV5-1 to TRBJ2-3, with a tentative D call TRBD2 (6 bases). The ends were cut back, 0 bases at V and 3 bases at J, with 11 bases in the middle. The CDR3 has 15 amino acids. The V gene's germline CDR1 is SGHRS and CDR2 YFSETQ. CDR3 in amino acids: CASSLGGVATDTQYF. In DNA, the CDR3 is TGCGCCAGCAGCTTGGGCGGGGTAGCGACAGATACGCAGTATTTT.

The sample holds one count of this clone. The chain combines TRBV9 with TRBJ1-2; 8 bases are shared with TRBD1. Germline V gene data show CDR1 as SGDLS and CDR2 as YYNGEE. CDR3 length: 15 amino acids. V gave up 0 bases and J gave up 4 bases; unmatched junction bases: 5. CDR3 amino acids: CASSVGGQAPYGYTF. CDR3 sequence (DNA): TGTGCCAGCAGCGTAGGGGGACAGGCACCCTATGGCTACACCTTC. Combining the CDR3 with reference TRBV9 and TRBJ1-2 gives the whole variable domain DSGVTQTPKHLITATGQRVTLRCSPRSGDLSVYWYQQSLDQGLQFLIQYYNGEERAKGNILERFSAQQFPDLHSELNLSSLELGDSALYFCASSVGGQAPYGYTFGSGTRLTVV.

This chain uses TRBV6-1 with TRBJ1-5; D uncertain. CDR1 is MNHNS, CDR2 SASEGT, per germline. The CDR3 is made up of 11 amino acids. Trimming cost V 6 bases and J 13 bases, with 13 bases left between them. The CDR3 nucleotides are TGTGCCAGCAGCGACCGGGTCCTTCAGCATTTT. It yields the protein CASSDRVLQHF.

The V gene is TRBV6-5, the J gene TRBJ1-5; 8 bases agree with TRBD1. Germline CDR1 MNHEY, CDR2 SVGAGI. V dropped 5 bases and J dropped 13; count of bases not matched to a gene: 10. The CDR3 runs 13 residues. DNA for the CDR3: TGTGCCAGCAGTGATCCCGGGACAGGTGCACAGCATTTT. It yields the protein CASSDPGTGAQHF.

The chain carries TRBV30 and TRBJ1-5, with a weak D call TRBD1 (6 bases). The CDR3 covers 16 residues. CDR1 and CDR2 (germline): GTSNPN, SVGIG (reference sequence). The ends were cut back, 5 bases at V and 3 bases at J, with 20 bases in the middle. CDR3 nucleotides: TGTGCCTGGGCCGGTCTCGGCGGGGGCCCCAATCAGCCCCAGCATTTT. Protein sequence: CAWAGLGGGPNQPQHF.

The CDR3 DNA follows: TGTGCCAGTAGCCATCAGGGACTAGCGCAGTTCTTC. The encoded protein is CASSHQGLAQFF. The V call is TRBV19, the J call TRBJ2-1, with TRBD2 identical over 9 bases. This CDR3 has 12 amino acids. Germline V CDR1 and CDR2: LNHDA, SQIVND (reference sequence). J gave up 12 bases and V 6 bases, and 6 bases lay outside the gene matches.

For the CDR3, the DNA is TGTGCCAGCTGGGGAGGACAACCTCTCCACAATGAGCAGTTCTTC. Translated: CASWGGQPLHNEQFF. This chain links TRBV28 with TRBJ2-1; D is perhaps TRBD2 (6 bases). This CDR3 contains 15 residues. The germline gives CDR1 MDHEN, CDR2 SYDVKM. The V and J ends lost 8 bases and 5 bases respectively, with 19 bases between them.

The CDR3 here is CASTPALTSGLGEQYF. DNA of the CDR3: TGTGCCAGCACCCCCGCCCTTACTAGCGGATTAGGGGAGCAGTACTTC. The rearrangement links TRBV7-9 to TRBJ2-5, with 8 positions matching TRBD2. J lost 11 bases, V lost 7 bases, and 21 bases had no gene match. The CDR3 is made up of 16 amino acids. Per germline, CDR1 SEHNR and CDR2 FQNEAQ (reference sequence).

The J gene is TRBJ1-3, the V gene TRBV7-2; no clear D gene. The CDR3 runs to 14 residues. Between the trimmed V and J ends, which lost 5 bases and 0 bases, there was a span of 8 bases. CDR1 and CDR2 (germline): SGHTA, FQGNSA. The CDR3 is CASSPIDSGNTIYF. The CDR3 DNA follows: TGTGCCAGCAGCCCCATCGACTCTGGAAACACCATATATTTT.

This clone is a singleton in its sample. The rearrangement joins TRBV7-8 to TRBJ2-5; no firm D call. Trimming removed 2 bases from V and 0 bases from J, with 4 bases in between. The CDR3 covers 13 residues. Germline V gene data show CDR1 as SGHVS and CDR2 as FQNEAQ. Written as DNA, the CDR3 is TGTGCCAGCAGCTTAACCTACCAAGAGACCCAGTACTTC. Its protein is CASSLTYQETQYF.

In DNA form, the CDR3 reads TGTGCCAGCAGCGTAGCTAGCGGGAGGGTAGCAGATACGCAGTATTTT. This translates into CASSVASGRVADTQYF. This chain uses TRBV9 with TRBJ2-3, with 12 bases lining up with TRBD2. CDR1 is SGDLS and CDR2 is YYNGEE in the germline V gene. The ends lost 0 bases at V and 4 bases at J; junction bases unmatched: 3. The CDR3 sequence is 16 residues long.

The rearrangement uses TRBV30 and TRBJ2-5; the match to TRBD1 covers 7 bases. CDR1 GTSNPN and CDR2 SVGIG come from the germline V gene (reference sequence). This CDR3 contains 13 residues. Trimming took 4 bases from V and 5 from J; bases not matched to a gene: 7. DNA of the CDR3: TGTGCCTGGACCATACAGGGGCGGGAGACCCAGTACTTC. Protein: CAWTIQGRETQYF.

The sample holds one count of this clone. CDR3 in DNA: TGTGCCAGCACGGCTTCAGGGGGCCGTGCTTTCTTT. This sequence encodes CASTASGGRAFF. This rearrangement joins TRBV28 to TRBJ1-1; 8 nucleotides match TRBD1. This CDR3 region has 12 residues. Germline V gene sequence: CDR1 MDHEN, CDR2 SYDVKM. Trimming took 7 bases from V and 11 from J; bases not matched to a gene: 9.

This chain uses TRBV28 with TRBJ2-7; D is ambiguous. Germline V gives CDR1 MDHEN, CDR2 SYDVKM. V shed 6 bases and J shed 0 bases, with 9 bases lying between them. The CDR3 has 13 residues. The CDR3, as DNA: TGTGCCAGCAGACCCCATAGCTCCTACGAGCAGTACTTC. Translation: CASRPHSSYEQYF. Drawing the rest from reference TRBV28 and TRBJ2-7, the complete variable domain is DVKVTQSSRYLVKRTGEKVFLECVQDMDHENMFWYRQDPGLGLRLIYFSYDVKMKEKGDIPEGYSVSREKKERFSLILESASTNQTSMYLCASRPHSSYEQYFGPGTRLTVT.

The chain recombines TRBV7-2 with TRBJ2-1; the match to TRBD1 covers 9 bases. The CDR3 extends over 14 amino acids. Per germline, CDR1 SGHTA and CDR2 FQGNSA. Germline trimming cut 5 bases from V and 4 bases from J; bases unmatched to any gene: 3. The CDR3 reads CASSPGTGYNEQFF. DNA for the CDR3: TGTGCCAGCAGCCCTGGGACAGGGTACAATGAGCAGTTCTTC. Drawing the rest from reference TRBV7-2 and TRBJ2-1, the complete variable domain is GAGVSQSPSNKVTEKGKDVELRCDPISGHTALYWYRQSLGQGLEFLIYFQGNSAPDKSGLPSDRFSAERTGGSVSTLTIQRTQQEDSAVYLCASSPGTGYNEQFFGPGTRLTVL.

This clone was seen only a few times. The chain combines TRBV19 with TRBJ1-5; no clear D. Germline V gene lookup returns CDR1 LNHDA and CDR2 SQIVND (reference sequence). V lost 4 bases, J lost 4 bases, and 14 bases lay in between. CDR3 length: 15 residues. CDR3 DNA: TGTGCCAGTAGTACCCGCAGACTTAGAAATCAGCCCCAGCATTTT. Protein sequence: CASSTRRLRNQPQHF.

The chain uses TRBV28 and TRBJ1-5; tentatively, D is TRBD1 (5 bases). The germline gives CDR1 MDHEN, CDR2 SYDVKM. The CDR3 runs to 19 residues. Trimming pared 5 bases from V and 8 bases from J, leaving 31 bases between. CDR3 nucleotides: TGTGCCAGCAGTAACCTGTCAGGGCCCAGTTCGAGGGATCTCAAGCCCCAGCATTTT. Translating gives CASSNLSGPSSRDLKPQHF.

The J gene is TRBJ1-2, the V gene TRBV6-1; possibly TRBD1 for D (5 bases). The V end was cut by 6 bases, the J end by 3 bases, with 11 bases between. CDR3 length equals 13 residues. CDR1 is MNHNS, CDR2 SASEGT, per germline. This CDR3 is CASRRQWDYGYTF. CDR3 DNA sequence: TGTGCCAGCAGACGACAGTGGGACTATGGCTACACCTTC.

The V gene is TRBV5-1, the J gene TRBJ2-5, with 9 bases fitting TRBD1. The CDR3 contains 15 residues. V was pared by 0 bases and J by 5 bases, with 5 bases of the junction left unmatched. Germline V gives CDR1 SGHRS, CDR2 YFSETQ. CDR3 sequence (DNA): TGCGCCAGCAGCTTGGAGGGACAGGGTTTGGAGACCCAGTACTTC. This translates into CASSLEGQGLETQYF. The full variable domain, in which reference TRBV5-1 and TRBJ2-5 provide the parts outside the CDR3, is KAGVTQTPRYLIKTRGQQVTLSCSPISGHRSVSWYQQTPGQGLQFLFEYFSETQRNKGNFPGRFSGRQFSNSRSEMNVSTLELGDSALYLCASSLEGQGLETQYFGPGTRLLVL.

The chain combines TRBV11-3 with TRBJ2-2; D may be TRBD2 (6 bases). This CDR3 spans 15 amino acids. Deletions cut 3 bases from V and 4 bases from J, with 12 bases between. From germline, CDR1 is SGHNT and CDR2 YENEEA. This chain's CDR3 is CASSFGSEGTGELFF. The CDR3 nucleotides are TGTGCCAGCAGCTTCGGCTCGGAGGGCACCGGGGAGCTGTTTTTT.

This chain uses TRBV7-9 with TRBJ1-1, with a possible D match to TRBD1 (5 bases). CDR1 is SEHNR, CDR2 FQNEAQ, per germline (reference sequence). The CDR3 runs 13 residues. V lost 5 bases to trimming and J lost 10 bases, with 17 bases between them. The CDR3 is CASSPPGRTGAFF. The CDR3 bases are TGTGCCAGCAGCCCACCGGGACGCACGGGAGCTTTCTTT.

The V call is TRBV6-6, the J call TRBJ1-1, with D possibly matching TRBD1 (6 bases). Per germline, CDR1 MNHNY and CDR2 SVGAGI (reference sequence). The CDR3 is 15 residues long. Trimming stripped 8 bases from V and 0 bases from J, with 16 bases between. CDR3 in amino acids: CASCGQQIMNTEAFF. In DNA, the CDR3 is TGTGCCAGCTGTGGACAGCAAATTATGAACACTGAAGCTTTCTTT.

The chain uses TRBV6-5 and TRBJ2-5, with D unresolved. Germline CDR1 and CDR2: MNHEY and SVGAGI. The V end was cut by 4 bases, the J end by 7 bases, with 19 bases between. The CDR3 is 15 amino acids. Here the CDR3 DNA reads TGTGCCAGCAGTTTATCCAGATCCCCCTGGGGGACCCAGTACTTC. This sequence encodes CASSLSRSPWGTQYF.

The chain is built from TRBV9 and TRBJ2-6; D is ambiguous. There are 18 residues in the CDR3. With 2 bases removed from V and 4 bases from J, the gap between germline ends came to 19 bases. Per the germline V gene, CDR1 is SGDLS and CDR2 is YYNGEE. CDR3 protein: CASSVSPGPKTGANVLTF. In DNA, the CDR3 is TGTGCCAGCAGCGTCTCGCCCGGGCCCAAGACCGGGGCCAACGTCCTGACTTTC.

The chain is built from TRBV18 and TRBJ1-1; D remains unclear. CDR1 and CDR2 from the germline V gene are KGHSH and LQKENI. This CDR3 is 13 amino acids long. V was trimmed by 2 bases and J by 3 bases, leaving 7 bases between them. The CDR3: CASSPGLDTEAFF. As DNA, the CDR3 is TGTGCCAGCTCACCAGGGTTGGACACTGAAGCTTTCTTT.

The V and J genes are TRBV19 and TRBJ1-5; D remains unclear. Trimming stripped 4 bases from V and 1 base from J, with 17 bases between. Germline V gene data show CDR1 as LNHDA and CDR2 as SQIVND (reference sequence). This CDR3 has 17 residues. The CDR3 sequence: CASSTSAIRRSNQPQHF. As DNA, the CDR3 is TGTGCCAGTAGTACGAGTGCTATTAGGAGGAGCAATCAGCCCCAGCATTTT.

This clone came up a few times. The V call is TRBV9, the J call TRBJ2-7; 9 bases match TRBD1. The ends lost 4 bases at V and 5 bases at J; junction bases unmatched: 10. From germline, CDR1 is SGDLS and CDR2 YYNGEE. CDR3 size: 15 residues. This chain's CDR3 is CASSQGGQGGHEQYF. The CDR3 DNA is TGTGCCAGCAGCCAGGGGGGACAGGGAGGCCACGAGCAGTACTTC.

This clone showed up just once. The J gene is TRBJ1-1, the V gene TRBV14, with D possibly being TRBD1 (5 bases). The CDR3 totals 13 residues. Germline lookup yields CDR1 SGHDN and CDR2 FVKESK. V was pared by 5 bases and J by 1 base, with 8 bases between. The CDR3 sequence is CASSRQRNTEAFF. The CDR3 nucleotides are TGTGCCAGCAGCAGACAGAGGAACACTGAAGCTTTCTTT.

The CDR3 DNA follows: TGTGCCAGCAGTACTGACAGGGACAATCAGCCCCAGCATTTT. This sequence encodes CASSTDRDNQPQHF. The chain joins TRBV6-6 to TRBJ1-5, with 7 bases aligning to TRBD1. CDR3 length equals 14 residues. J lost 3 bases, V lost 5 bases, and 4 bases had no gene match. CDR1 and CDR2 from the germline V gene are MNHNY and SVGAGI (reference sequence).

The rearrangement joins TRBV7-3 to TRBJ2-3; no clear D. The V end lost 2 bases, the J end lost 6 bases, and 6 bases lay between the germline ends. Per the germline V gene, CDR1 is SGHTA and CDR2 is FQGTGA. The CDR3 runs 12 residues. CDR3 nucleotide sequence: TGTGCCAGCAGCTTAGGCCTGGATACGCAGTATTTT. Its protein product is CASSLGLDTQYF.